The rows below give T cell receptor beta chains drawn from one sample of a study of OX40 agonist ivuxolimab in advanced cancers. Assay: immunoSEQ multiplex PCR; the TCRdb copy retains only in-frame clones and omits some. This sample carries 40,000 or so clones, approximately 90% of them seen once, and the ten largest clones take around an eighth. The sample was CD4+ or CD8+ T cells sorted from blood, taken in a trial of the OX40 agonist ivuxolimab. The source is an adult with an advanced solid tumor such as melanoma, head and neck, liver or kidney cancer. Each CDR3 is given with its conserved first and last residue. D genes are given only for firm matches. Not every row has a clone size; where given, it reads once, few, many or a size class.

TRBJ2-5,-,TRBV7-9,-,CASSPTWTAKETQYF,TGTGCCAGCAGCCCAACGTGGACAGCTAAAGAGACCCAGTACTTC
TRBJ1-2,-,TRBV5-1,-,CASSLARSYGYTF,TGCGCCAGCAGCTTGGCCAGAAGCTATGGCTACACCTTC
TRBJ2-7,-,TRBV6-1,-,CASSEAGNEQYF,TGTGCCAGCAGTGAAGCGGGGAACGAGCAGTACTTC
TRBJ2-3,many,TRBV4-1,-,CASSHLDYTQYF,TGCGCCAGCAGCCATCTAGACTATACGCAGTATTTT
TRBJ2-7,-,TRBV11-2,TRBD2,CASSEAGRTSDEQYF,TGTGCCAGCAGCGAAGCGGGACGGACATCCGACGAGCAGTACTTC
TRBJ2-7,-,TRBV27,TRBD1,CASSLGTGAFHEQYF,TGTGCCAGCAGCTTGGGGACAGGGGCCTTCCACGAGCAGTACTTC
TRBJ2-7,once,TRBV15,-,CATRGSWSSYEQYF,TGTGCCACCAGGGGTAGCTGGAGCTCCTACGAGCAGTACTTC
TRBJ2-7,-,TRBV11-2,TRBD2,CASSLGAGGPYEQYF,TGTGCCAGCAGCTTAGGGGCGGGGGGCCCCTACGAGCAGTACTTC
TRBJ1-2,-,TRBV11-2,-,CASSARPAGDNYGYTF,TGTGCCAGCAGTGCTCGGCCCGCGGGGGATAACTATGGCTACACCTTC
TRBJ2-7,-,TRBV7-9,TRBD1,CASSLAGGSYEQYF,TGTGCCAGCAGCTTGGCAGGGGGCTCCTACGAGCAGTACTTC
TRBJ2-7,-,TRBV19,TRBD1,CASSISGTGLNEQYF,TGTGCCAGTAGTATATCAGGGACAGGGTTGAATGAGCAGTACTTC
TRBJ1-3,-,TRBV4-1,-,CASSQDMVGNTIYF,TGCGCCAGCAGCCAAGATATGGTAGGAAACACCATATATTTT
TRBJ1-3,-,TRBV11-3,-,CASSPDKGNTIYF,TGTGCCAGCAGCCCAGATAAAGGAAACACCATATATTTT
TRBJ2-7,-,TRBV13,-,CASSSRTLAYEQYF,TGTGCCAGCAGCTCCCGAACTTTAGCCTACGAGCAGTACTTC
TRBJ1-1,-,TRBV4-1,-,CASSQDQPTVSTEAFF,TGCGCCAGCAGCCAAGATCAGCCCACGGTATCAACTGAAGCTTTCTTT
TRBJ2-7,once,TRBV28,-,CASSLLGPGSSYEQYF,TGTGCCAGCAGTTTATTGGGACCTGGGAGCTCCTACGAGCAGTACTTC
TRBJ2-1,once,TRBV19,TRBD2,CASETGTSYNEQFF,TGTGCCAGTGAAACCGGGACTAGCTACAATGAGCAGTTCTTC
TRBJ1-2,-,TRBV19,TRBD1,CASMGQGQGYGYTF,TGTGCCAGTATGGGACAGGGCCAGGGCTATGGCTACACCTTC
TRBJ2-5,-,TRBV27,TRBD2,CASSPGTSSQETQYF,TGTGCCAGCAGTCCAGGGACTAGCAGCCAAGAGACCCAGTACTTC
TRBJ2-5,-,TRBV2,-,CASSPRGVLRTQYF,TGTGCCAGCAGTCCCCGAGGGGTCCTACGGACCCAGTACTTC
TRBJ2-7,-,TRBV5-1,-,CASSLEGRLGNEQYF,TGCGCCAGCAGCTTGGAAGGCAGGCTCGGGAACGAGCAGTACTTC
TRBJ1-1,-,TRBV11-3,-,CASSFGGPNTEAFF,TGTGCCAGCAGCTTCGGGGGCCCTAACACTGAAGCTTTCTTT
TRBJ1-1,-,TRBV5-4,-,CASSLVKENTEAFF,TGTGCCAGCAGCTTGGTTAAGGAGAACACTGAAGCTTTCTTT
TRBJ1-1,few,TRBV5-1,-,CASSYRTENTEAFF,TGCGCCAGCAGCTACCGGACAGAGAACACTGAAGCTTTCTTT
TRBJ2-7,-,TRBV6-1,-,CASSEALRGSYEQYF,TGTGCCAGCAGTGAAGCGCTCCGGGGGTCCTACGAGCAGTACTTC
TRBJ1-6,-,TRBV6-5,-,CASSYLGRKNSPLHF,TGTGCCAGCAGTTACTTGGGACGGAAAAATTCACCCCTCCACTTT
TRBJ1-4,large,TRBV5-6,-,CASSSVLDEKLFF,TGTGCCAGCAGCTCAGTATTGGATGAAAAACTGTTTTTT
TRBJ2-7,-,TRBV6-5,-,CASSQGGPYEQYF,TGTGCCAGCAGCCAAGGAGGGCCCTACGAGCAGTACTTC
TRBJ1-5,-,TRBV2,-,CASSEANQPQHF,TGTGCCAGCAGTGAGGCAAATCAGCCCCAGCATTTT
TRBJ1-1,-,TRBV9,TRBD1,CASSVDPGQGMNTEAFF,TGTGCCAGCAGCGTGGATCCGGGACAGGGTATGAACACTGAAGCTTTCTTT
TRBJ2-7,few,TRBV7-9,-,CASSLLGGHEQYF,TGTGCCAGCAGCTTGCTTGGAGGCCACGAGCAGTACTTC
TRBJ2-3,-,TRBV7-9,-,CASSLVTLQGGTDTQYF,TGTGCCAGCAGCTTAGTTACCTTACAGGGAGGCACAGATACGCAGTATTTT
TRBJ2-1,-,TRBV19,-,CASSIGKSSYNEQFF,TGTGCCAGTAGTATTGGGAAGAGCTCCTACAATGAGCAGTTCTTC
TRBJ1-3,-,TRBV7-9,-,CASSYSLDTSGNTIYF,TGTGCCAGCAGTTATAGTTTGGACACTTCTGGAAACACCATATATTTT
TRBJ1-3,once,TRBV9,-,CASSDLGEGNTIYF,TGTGCCAGCAGCGATCTGGGGGAAGGAAACACCATATATTTT
TRBJ2-7,-,TRBV6-5,-,CASSSISNPSSYEQYF,TGTGCCAGCAGTTCCATCTCTAACCCGAGCTCCTACGAGCAGTACTTC
TRBJ2-7,-,TRBV4-1,-,CASSQDLQGYGYEQYF,TGCGCCAGCAGCCAAGATTTACAGGGATACGGGTACGAGCAGTACTTC
TRBJ2-3,-,TRBV19,TRBD2,CASSIGPNTSGRSFRGTQYF,TGTGCCAGTAGTATAGGCCCCAACACTAGCGGGCGATCTTTTCGGGGTACGCAGTATTTT
TRBJ2-2,-,TRBV29-1,TRBD2,CSVEGLAGLVSNTGELFF,TGCAGCGTCGAGGGACTAGCGGGACTAGTATCGAACACCGGGGAGCTGTTTTTT
TRBJ2-7,-,TRBV5-1,-,CASSLAEGAIYEQYF,TGCGCCAGCAGCTTGGCGGAGGGGGCTATCTACGAGCAGTACTTC
TRBJ1-5,-,TRBV2,-,CASRMAGKQPQHF,TGTGCCAGCAGAATGGCGGGGAAACAGCCCCAGCATTTT
TRBJ1-4,-,TRBV7-9,TRBD1,CASSLLPLRQGADEKLFF,TGTGCCAGCAGCTTACTCCCTCTTCGACAGGGGGCAGATGAAAAACTGTTTTTT
TRBJ2-5,-,TRBV5-1,TRBD2,CASSWFLAGVGETQYF,TGCGCCAGCAGCTGGTTTCTAGCGGGGGTCGGGGAGACCCAGTACTTC
TRBJ1-3,-,TRBV27,-,CAAGGSGNTIYF,TGTGCCGCCGGGGGCTCTGGAAACACCATATATTTT
TRBJ1-6,-,TRBV6-1,-,CASSAWDLNQDNSPLHF,TGTGCCAGCAGTGCGTGGGACCTCAATCAAGATAATTCACCCCTCCACTTT
TRBJ2-5,once,TRBV7-9,-,CASSMGWETQYF,TGTGCCAGCAGTATGGGTTGGGAGACCCAGTACTTC
TRBJ1-2,-,TRBV7-9,-,CASSLALPGDYTF,TGTGCCAGCAGCTTAGCCCTTCCTGGGGACTACACCTTC
TRBJ2-7,-,TRBV7-9,TRBD2,CATAGGREAPYEQYF,TGTGCCACTGCCGGGGGGCGGGAGGCCCCCTACGAGCAGTACTTC
TRBJ1-2,once,TRBV19,TRBD1,CASSVLGQTYSYTF,TGTGCCAGTAGTGTGTTGGGACAGACCTATAGCTACACCTTC
TRBJ2-7,few,TRBV6-6,-,CASSQRGRTYEQYF,TGTGCCAGTTCTCAACGAGGCCGAACCTACGAGCAGTACTTC
TRBJ1-5,-,TRBV27,-,CASSFSGAIRAQHF,TGTGCCAGCAGTTTTTCAGGGGCAATCAGGGCCCAGCATTTT
TRBJ2-5,-,TRBV29-1,-,CSVEADGTFQETQYF,TGCAGCGTTGAAGCAGACGGAACCTTCCAAGAGACCCAGTACTTC
TRBJ1-1,-,TRBV13,-,CAKGGLPESLNTEAFF,TGTGCCAAAGGGGGACTCCCGGAAAGTTTGAACACTGAAGCTTTCTTT
TRBJ1-3,-,TRBV5-8,-,CASSPTGRAGNTIYF,TGTGCCAGCAGCCCCACAGGGAGAGCTGGAAACACCATATATTTT